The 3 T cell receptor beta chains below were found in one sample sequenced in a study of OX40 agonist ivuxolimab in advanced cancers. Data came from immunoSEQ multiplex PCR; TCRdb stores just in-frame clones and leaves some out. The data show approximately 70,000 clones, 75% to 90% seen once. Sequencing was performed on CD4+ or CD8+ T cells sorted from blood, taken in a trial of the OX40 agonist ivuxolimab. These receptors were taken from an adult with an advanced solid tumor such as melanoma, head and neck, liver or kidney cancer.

CDR3 region: CASSLSSGMKETQYF. The DNA of the CDR3 is TGCGCCAGCAGCTTGTCTAGCGGGATGAAAGAGACCCAGTACTTC. The chain uses TRBV5-1 and TRBJ2-5, with TRBD2 matching over 9 bases. The CDR3 runs 15 residues. Germline CDR1 reads SGHRS; CDR2 reads YFSETQ. Trimming removed 1 base from V and 3 bases from J; junction bases left unmatched: 4.

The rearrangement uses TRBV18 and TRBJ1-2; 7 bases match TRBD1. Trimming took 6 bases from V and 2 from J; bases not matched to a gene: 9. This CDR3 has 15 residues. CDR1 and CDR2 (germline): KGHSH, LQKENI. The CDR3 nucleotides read TGTGCCAGCTCGCTCGGGACAGATCCCAACTATGGCTACACCTTC. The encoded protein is CASSLGTDPNYGYTF.

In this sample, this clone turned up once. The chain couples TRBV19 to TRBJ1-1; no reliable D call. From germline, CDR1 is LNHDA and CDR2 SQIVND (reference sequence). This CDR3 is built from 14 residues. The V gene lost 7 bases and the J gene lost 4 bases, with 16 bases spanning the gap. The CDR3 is CASIPRAVSTEAFF. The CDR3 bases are TGTGCCAGTATCCCTAGGGCGGTCAGCACTGAAGCTTTCTTT.